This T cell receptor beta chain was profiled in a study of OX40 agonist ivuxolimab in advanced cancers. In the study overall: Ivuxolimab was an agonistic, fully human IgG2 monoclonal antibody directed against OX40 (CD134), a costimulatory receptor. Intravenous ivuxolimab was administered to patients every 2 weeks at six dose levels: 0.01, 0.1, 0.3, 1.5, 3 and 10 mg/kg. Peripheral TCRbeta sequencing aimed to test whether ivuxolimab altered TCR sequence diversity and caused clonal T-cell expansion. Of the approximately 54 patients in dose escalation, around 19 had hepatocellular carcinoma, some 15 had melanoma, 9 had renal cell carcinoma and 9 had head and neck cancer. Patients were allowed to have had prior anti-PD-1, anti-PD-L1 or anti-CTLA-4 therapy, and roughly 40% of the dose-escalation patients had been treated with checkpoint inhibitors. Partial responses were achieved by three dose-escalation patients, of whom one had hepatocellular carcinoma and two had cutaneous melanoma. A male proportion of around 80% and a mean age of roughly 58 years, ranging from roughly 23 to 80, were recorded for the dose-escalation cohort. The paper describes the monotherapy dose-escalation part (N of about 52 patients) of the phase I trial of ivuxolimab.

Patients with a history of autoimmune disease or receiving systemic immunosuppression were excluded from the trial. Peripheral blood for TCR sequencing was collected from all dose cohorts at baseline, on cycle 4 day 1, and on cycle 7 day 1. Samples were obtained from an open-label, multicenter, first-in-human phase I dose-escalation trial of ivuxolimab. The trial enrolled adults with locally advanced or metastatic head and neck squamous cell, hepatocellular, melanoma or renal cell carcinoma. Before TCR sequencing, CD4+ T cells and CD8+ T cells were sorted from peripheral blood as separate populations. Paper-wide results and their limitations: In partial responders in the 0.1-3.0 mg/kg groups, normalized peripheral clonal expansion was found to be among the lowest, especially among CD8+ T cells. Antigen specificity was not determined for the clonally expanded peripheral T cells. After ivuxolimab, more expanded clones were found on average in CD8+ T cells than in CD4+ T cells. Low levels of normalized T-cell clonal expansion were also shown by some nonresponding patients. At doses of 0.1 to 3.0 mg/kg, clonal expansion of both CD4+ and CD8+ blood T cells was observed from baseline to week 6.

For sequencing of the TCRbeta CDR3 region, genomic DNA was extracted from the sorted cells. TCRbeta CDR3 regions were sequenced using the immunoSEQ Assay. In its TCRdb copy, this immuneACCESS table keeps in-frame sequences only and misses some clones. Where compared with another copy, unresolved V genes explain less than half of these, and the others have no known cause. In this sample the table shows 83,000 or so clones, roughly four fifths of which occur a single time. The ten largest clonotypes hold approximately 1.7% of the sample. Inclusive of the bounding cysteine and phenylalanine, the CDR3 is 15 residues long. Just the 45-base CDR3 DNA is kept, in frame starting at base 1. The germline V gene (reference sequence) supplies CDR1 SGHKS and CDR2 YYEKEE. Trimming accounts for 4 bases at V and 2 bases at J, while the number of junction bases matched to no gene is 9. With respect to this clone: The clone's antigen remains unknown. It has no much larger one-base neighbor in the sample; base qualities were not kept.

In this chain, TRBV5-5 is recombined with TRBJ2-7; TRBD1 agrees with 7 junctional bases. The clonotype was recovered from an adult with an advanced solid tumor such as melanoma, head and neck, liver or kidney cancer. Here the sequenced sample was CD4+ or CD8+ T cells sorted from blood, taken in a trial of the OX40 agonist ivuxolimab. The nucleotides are TGTGCCAGCAGCCTAGCAGGACAGGATGCCTACGAGCAGTACTTC. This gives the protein CASSLAGQDAYEQYF. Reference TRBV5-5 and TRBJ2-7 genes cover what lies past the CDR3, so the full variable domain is DAGVTQSPTHLIKTRGQQVTLRCSPISGHKSVSWYQQVLGQGPQFIFQYYEKEERGRGNFPDRFSARQFPNYSSELNVNALLLGDSALYLCASSLAGQDAYEQYFGPGTRLTVT.